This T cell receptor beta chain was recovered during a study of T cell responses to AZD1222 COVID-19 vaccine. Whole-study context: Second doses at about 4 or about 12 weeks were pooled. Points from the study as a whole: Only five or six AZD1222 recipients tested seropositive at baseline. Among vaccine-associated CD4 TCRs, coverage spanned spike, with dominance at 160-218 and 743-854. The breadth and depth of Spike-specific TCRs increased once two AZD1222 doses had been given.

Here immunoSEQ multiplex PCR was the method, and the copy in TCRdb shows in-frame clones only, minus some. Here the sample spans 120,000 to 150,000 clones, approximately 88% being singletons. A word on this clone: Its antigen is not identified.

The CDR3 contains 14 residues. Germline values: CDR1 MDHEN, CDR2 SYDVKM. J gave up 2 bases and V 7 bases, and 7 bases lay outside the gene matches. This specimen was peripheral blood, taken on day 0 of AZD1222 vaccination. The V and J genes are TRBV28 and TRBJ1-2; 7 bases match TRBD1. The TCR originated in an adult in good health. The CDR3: CASNLPTGNYGYTF. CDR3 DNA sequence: TGTGCCAGCAACCTACCGACAGGGAACTATGGCTACACCTTC.